This entry lists 24 T cell receptor beta chains sequenced from one sample in a study of blood T cell repertoires in COVID-19. The data were produced by immunoSEQ multiplex PCR, yet TCRdb's version contains in-frame clones alone and is incomplete. The sample contains some 50,000 clones, roughly 82% of which appear only once. Sequencing was done on a sample of peripheral blood. These TCRs come from a man aged 40-49 years with acute or convalescent COVID-19.

V gene TRBV5-6 combines with J gene TRBJ1-3; D may be TRBD1 (6 bases). Per the germline V gene, CDR1 is SGHDT and CDR2 is YYEEEE. The CDR3 extends over 16 amino acids. Trimming took off 4 bases at V and 4 bases at J, with 18 bases between the two ends. Here the CDR3 reads CASSPVWGPRGNTIYF. The CDR3 DNA follows: TGTGCCAGCAGCCCCGTATGGGGGCCGCGGGGAAACACCATATATTTT.

The chain recombines TRBV19 with TRBJ1-5; D call uncertain. The CDR3 contains 16 residues. Germline lookup yields CDR1 LNHDA and CDR2 SQIVND (reference sequence). V was pared by 1 base and J by 4 bases, with 14 bases between. In nucleotides, the CDR3 is TGTGCCAGTAGTATAGTTCCCGGGTTTACGAATCAGCCCCAGCATTTT. It specifies CASSIVPGFTNQPQHF.

The table lists this clone with a count of one. The J gene is TRBJ2-2, the V gene TRBV12-3 or TRBV12-4; no clear D gene. This CDR3 is 11 amino acids long. The V and J ends lost 2 bases and 7 bases respectively, with 2 bases between them. The CDR3, as DNA: TGTGCCAGCAGTTTATACGGGGAGCTGTTTTTT. This gives the protein CASSLYGELFF.

V gene TRBV10-3 combines with J gene TRBJ2-1; 7 bases map to TRBD1. Germline-derived CDR1 and CDR2 are ENHRY and SYGVKD. V lost 5 bases and J lost 10; bases outside the gene matches: 11. This CDR3 spans 14 amino acids. CDR3 DNA: TGTGCCATCAGTTTGGGACAGCCAGAAGGCGAGCAGTTCTTC. This codes for CAISLGQPEGEQFF.

This clone turned up a few times. The genes are TRBV4-1 and TRBJ2-1; no definite D call. This CDR3 has 13 residues. Per the germline V gene, CDR1 is MGHRA and CDR2 is YSYEKL. Deletions cut 2 bases from V and 13 bases from J, with 15 bases between. CDR3 bases: TGCGCCAGCAGCCAACCTGACGCGACTTATCAGTTCTTC. Its protein product is CASSQPDATYQFF.

The sample holds many counts of this clone. The chain combines TRBV24-1 with TRBJ2-3, with 7 bases aligning to TRBD1. V was pared by 9 bases and J by 3 bases, with 11 bases of the junction left unmatched. The CDR3 has 15 residues. Germline lookup yields CDR1 KGHDR and CDR2 SFDVKD. For the CDR3, the DNA is TGTGCCACCTCCACATCTACAGGGGAGACAGATACGCAGTATTTT. Translating it yields CATSTSTGETDTQYF.

The J gene is TRBJ1-5, the V gene TRBV2; TRBD1 aligns across 7 bases. The CDR3 runs to 13 residues. V trimming: 7 bases; J trimming: 3 bases; junction bases outside the gene matches: 3. Germline CDR1 reads SNHLY; CDR2 reads FYNNEI. This chain's CDR3 is CASKGQPNQPQHF. The CDR3 nucleotides are TGTGCCAGCAAGGGACAGCCCAATCAGCCCCAGCATTTT.

V is TRBV7-2 and J is TRBJ2-7, with 7 bases that match TRBD2. The CDR3 extends over 14 amino acids. CDR1 is SGHTA and CDR2 is FQGNSA in the germline V gene. Germline trimming cut 4 bases from V and 3 bases from J; bases unmatched to any gene: 6. The CDR3 region has the DNA TGTGCCAGCAGCTCCGCCGGCGGGAGCTACGAGCAGTACTTC. Translated, it gives CASSSAGGSYEQYF.

CDR3 in amino acids: CASSQGGAGGSNTF. CDR3 bases: TGTGCCAGCAGCCAAGGGGGGGCAGGGGGTAGTAACACCTTC. The rearrangement joins TRBV3-1 (or the pseudogene TRBV3-2) to TRBJ1-2; 7 bases fit TRBD1. The CDR3 extends over 14 amino acids. CDR1 is LGHDT, CDR2 YNNKEL, per germline (reference sequence). The V gene end was trimmed by 1 base and the J gene end by 12 bases; junction bases not matched to a gene: 11.

The rearrangement links TRBV11-2 to TRBJ1-3; D may be TRBD1 (5 bases). The CDR3 loop spans 16 amino acids. The germline CDR1 and CDR2 sequences are SGHAT and FQNNGV. V gave up 1 base and J gave up 6 bases, with 16 bases separating them. CDR3 amino acids: CASSLGRGTSENTIYF. As DNA, the CDR3 is TGTGCCAGCAGCTTAGGTAGGGGCACTTCGGAAAACACCATATATTTT.

The chain carries TRBV5-1 and TRBJ1-2; weak D call: TRBD1 (6 bases). CDR1 is SGHRS and CDR2 is YFSETQ in the germline V gene. V lost 4 bases and J lost 4, with 11 bases in between. The CDR3 loop spans 13 amino acids. This chain's CDR3 is CASSTRGGYGYTF. The CDR3 coding sequence is TGCGCCAGCAGCACCAGGGGCGGCTATGGCTACACCTTC.

The chain combines TRBV5-1 with TRBJ1-5; D is uncertain. The V and J ends lost 0 bases and 4 bases respectively, with 11 bases between them. Germline CDR1 reads SGHRS; CDR2 reads YFSETQ. The CDR3 spans 15 residues. Here the CDR3 reads CASSLGPDSNQPQHF. The CDR3, as DNA: TGCGCCAGCAGCTTGGGACCGGACTCTAATCAGCCCCAGCATTTT.

V gene TRBV7-9 combines with J gene TRBJ2-5, with 10 positions matching TRBD1. Germline V lookup: CDR1 SEHNR, CDR2 FQNEAQ (reference sequence). V dropped 1 base and J dropped 4; count of bases not matched to a gene: 6. The CDR3 is made up of 16 amino acids. The chain's CDR3 is CASSLGDRGMSETQYF. The DNA for the CDR3 is TGTGCCAGCAGCTTAGGGGACAGGGGTATGTCAGAGACCCAGTACTTC.

The table lists this clone with a few counts. V gene TRBV5-1 combines with J gene TRBJ2-7; TRBD2 is a possible D gene (7 bases). The CDR3 is 15 amino acids. Germline V gene lookup returns CDR1 SGHRS and CDR2 YFSETQ. Between the trimmed V and J ends, which lost 1 base and 1 base, there was a span of 12 bases. CDR3 nucleotide sequence: TGCGCCAGCAGCTTGCAGGGGAGGGGATCCTACGAGCAGTACTTC. Encoded protein: CASSLQGRGSYEQYF.

This chain joins TRBV5-4 and TRBJ2-6; D is unresolved. V was trimmed by 4 bases and J by 0 bases, leaving 8 bases between them. Germline CDR1 and CDR2: SGHNT and YYREEE (reference sequence). The CDR3 contains 15 residues. The CDR3 coding sequence is TGTGCCAGCAGCCCTCGGTCCTCTGGGGCCAACGTCCTGACTTTC. Its translation: CASSPRSSGANVLTF.

V and J are TRBV5-1 and TRBJ2-3; TRBD1 is a possible D gene (6 bases). Trimming took off 1 base at V and 4 bases at J, with 16 bases between the two ends. From germline, CDR1 is SGHRS and CDR2 YFSETQ. The CDR3 runs 16 residues. The CDR3 is CASSLPQPGAPDTQYF. CDR3 coding DNA: TGCGCCAGCAGCTTGCCCCAGCCAGGGGCCCCAGATACGCAGTATTTT.

The genes are TRBV3-1 (or the pseudogene TRBV3-2) and TRBJ1-4; 9 positions match TRBD1. Germline assignment: CDR1 LGHDT and CDR2 YNNKEL (reference sequence). Losses at the gene ends were 5 bases for V and 7 bases for J; bases not matched to a gene: 8. The CDR3 covers 15 residues. The DNA for the CDR3 is TGTGCCAGCAGCTACCGGACAGGGGCTTCTGAAAAACTGTTTTTT. Translated, it gives CASSYRTGASEKLFF.

The rearrangement links TRBV10-1 to TRBJ1-6, with D tentatively TRBD1 (5 bases). V was clipped by 5 bases and J by 2 bases, with 7 bases between them. The CDR3 has 14 amino acids. Germline V CDR1 and CDR2: WNHNN, SYGVQD (reference sequence). The CDR3 reads CASSMGPYNSPLHF. CDR3 sequence (DNA): TGCGCCAGCAGTATGGGGCCCTATAATTCACCCCTCCACTTT.

This clone was counted between two and nine times. The chain employs TRBV6-2 or TRBV6-3 and TRBJ1-2; 8 bases are shared with TRBD1. CDR1 is MNHEY and CDR2 is SVGEGT in the germline V gene. The CDR3 has 14 residues. The J segment lost 4 bases and the V segment lost 0 bases, leaving 1 base of the junction unmatched. The CDR3 DNA follows: TGTGCCAGCAGTTACTCCGGACAGGGCTATGGCTACACCTTC. Translation: CASSYSGQGYGYTF.

This sequence joins TRBV11-2 and TRBJ2-3; TRBD2 matches 7 bases. V shed 5 bases and J 2 bases; nucleotides not matched to a gene: 7. The germline V gene has CDR1 SGHAT and CDR2 FQNNGV. The CDR3 covers 15 residues. This CDR3 is CASSPSGRDTDTQYF. The CDR3 bases are TGTGCCAGCAGCCCCTCAGGGAGGGACACAGATACGCAGTATTTT.

The chain carries TRBV27 and TRBJ2-5, with no clear D. Germline CDR1 is MNHEY and CDR2 is SMNVEV (reference sequence). This CDR3 spans 13 amino acids. V lost 5 bases and J 2 bases, leaving 9 bases between the germline ends. The CDR3 region is CASSRVVQETQYF. The CDR3 nucleotides are TGTGCCAGCAGTCGCGTAGTTCAAGAGACCCAGTACTTC.

The V call is TRBV11-2, the J call TRBJ1-4; D gene uncertain. Germline V CDR1 and CDR2: SGHAT, FQNNGV. There are 15 residues in the CDR3. Trimming removed 4 bases from V and 3 bases from J, with 12 bases in between. This CDR3 is CASSSLGIPNEKLFF. The CDR3 bases are TGTGCCAGCAGCTCCCTAGGCATACCTAATGAAAAACTGTTTTTT.

The chain couples TRBV3-1 (or the pseudogene TRBV3-2) to TRBJ2-3; TRBD1 might be the D (6 bases). This CDR3 is 17 amino acids long. Trimming left V 3 bases short and J 1 base short, with 17 bases between. Germline V lookup: CDR1 LGHDT, CDR2 YNNKEL (reference sequence). The CDR3 sequence is CASSHRTPAGGTDTQYF. The CDR3 DNA is TGTGCCAGCAGCCACCGGACTCCCGCAGGGGGCACAGATACGCAGTATTTT.

V gene TRBV5-1 combines with J gene TRBJ1-3; maybe TRBD1 (5 bases). Germline V gives CDR1 SGHRS, CDR2 YFSETQ. CDR3 size: 15 residues. V was clipped by 0 bases and J by 3 bases, with 10 bases between them. The CDR3 bases are TGCGCCAGCAGCTTGGGAGGGGACTTTGGAAACACCATATATTTT. Translated: CASSLGGDFGNTIYF. The full variable domain, its missing parts supplied by reference TRBV5-1 and TRBJ1-3, is KAGVTQTPRYLIKTRGQQVTLSCSPISGHRSVSWYQQTPGQGLQFLFEYFSETQRNKGNFPGRFSGRQFSNSRSEMNVSTLELGDSALYLCASSLGGDFGNTIYFGEGSWLTVV.